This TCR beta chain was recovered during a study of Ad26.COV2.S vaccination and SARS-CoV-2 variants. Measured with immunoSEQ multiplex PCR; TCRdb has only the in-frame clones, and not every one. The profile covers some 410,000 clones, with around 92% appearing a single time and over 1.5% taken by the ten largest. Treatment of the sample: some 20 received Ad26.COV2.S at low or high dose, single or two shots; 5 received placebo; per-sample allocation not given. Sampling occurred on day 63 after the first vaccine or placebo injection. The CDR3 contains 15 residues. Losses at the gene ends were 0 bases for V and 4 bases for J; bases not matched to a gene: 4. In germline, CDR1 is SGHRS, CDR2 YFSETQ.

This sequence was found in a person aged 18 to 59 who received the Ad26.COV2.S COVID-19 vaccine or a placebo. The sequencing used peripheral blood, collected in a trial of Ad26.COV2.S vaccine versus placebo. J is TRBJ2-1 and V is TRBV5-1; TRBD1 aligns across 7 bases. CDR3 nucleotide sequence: TGCGCCAGCAGCTTGGAGGGACAGTCATACAATGAGCAGTTCTTC. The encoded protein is CASSLEGQSYNEQFF. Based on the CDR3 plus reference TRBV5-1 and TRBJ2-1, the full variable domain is KAGVTQTPRYLIKTRGQQVTLSCSPISGHRSVSWYQQTPGQGLQFLFEYFSETQRNKGNFPGRFSGRQFSNSRSEMNVSTLELGDSALYLCASSLEGQSYNEQFFGPGTRLTVL.